This note documents a single TCR beta chain sequence. The antigen remains undetermined. The data derive from a study of T cells expressing NK-cell markers. Study details: Most of the eight sequenced donors tested HCMV-seropositive; one tested seronegative. Study findings and constraints: Researchers report these clonotypes also headed the CD3+CD56-NKG2C+ fraction in a few donors.

There are 15 residues in the CDR3. Per the germline V gene, CDR1 is DFQATT and CDR2 is SNEGSKA (reference sequence). Synthesis of TCR beta cDNA relied on 5'RACE template switching carrying UMIs. No DNA is given; TCRdb re-called the 5' RACE reads and lists each CDR3 protein once. The table gives about 450,000 distinct CDR3 sequences; the top ten clones make up more than 7% of it. The sequenced material came from blood T cells: a sorted CD56 or NKG2C T cell subset, CD4+ or CD8+ T cells, or bulk PBMC T cells (not recorded which). V gene TRBV20-1 combines with J gene TRBJ2-2; no DNA is available, so the TRBD1 call from TCRdb remains unchecked. This clonotype was obtained from a woman between 18 and 70 years old in good health. CDR3 region: CSASEGQGYTGELFF.